This record looks at one TCR beta chain sequence and its context. This clone was counted only a few times. This clone's antigen is unknown. No much larger clone exists at a distance of one base, and base qualities are not known. This sample was included in a study of T cells after posttransplantation cyclophosphamide (dated by TCRdb to the mid-2010s). For the wider study: Using TRB sequencing, the study followed how the T cell repertoire rebuilt after myeloablative bone marrow transplantation with posttransplantation cyclophosphamide given as GVHD prophylaxis. Blood from all 35 or so PTCy patients who had 1-year posttransplant specimens underwent TRB sequencing. Samples from about 32 PTCy-treated patients and under 20 related bone marrow donors of those patients were subjected to antigen receptor sequencing. Up to about 3 additional blood samples from 2 to 5.2 years after transplant were also TRB-sequenced in 3 patients, as was pretransplant blood from a handful of patients. Because TRA and TRB clonality correlated tightly in some ten samples, later TCR analyses were limited to TRB. Public TRB sequences were queried against a database of over 3,500 sequences associated with responses to pathogens, tumor antigens, self-antigens and alloantigens.

Peripheral blood samples were provided by related bone marrow donors on the day of marrow donation. Mononuclear cells from peripheral blood and bone marrow were separated by Ficoll-Hypaque density centrifugation and then cryopreserved. The paper as a whole reports these results and caveats: Donor-recipient similarity was low at 1-2 months but rose over the first year, and later blood repertoires were often dominated by donor CD8+ memory clones. The TRB repertoires of T cells infiltrating skin or GI tract showed only limited overlap with the TRB repertoires of T cells in blood. Across about 40 patients, TRB clonality was highly associated with recipient CMV seropositivity and CMV reactivation, and PTCy diversity was similar to diversity in CNI/methotrexate controls.

Via the germline V gene (reference sequence), CDR1 is MNHEY and CDR2 SMNVEV. V loses 5 bases of germline sequence and J loses 4 bases, and the interval between the two ends is 16 bases. The cysteine opens and the phenylalanine closes a CDR3 of 15 amino acids. Only CDR3 DNA remains: 45 bases, in frame from the first base. TRB sequencing was run on genomic DNA with either the immunoSEQ assay at survey resolution or the hsTCRB kit. From the authors' description of their analysis: The immunoSEQ software was used for initial read processing, and the LymphoSeq R package was used for repertoire analyses. For each TRB dataset, clonality was calculated as 1 minus normalized Shannon entropy, and the Gini coefficient was computed as well. To infer phenotypes in unsorted samples, TRB sequences from sorted subsets of the recipient or donor were mapped onto the unsorted samples of the same recipient. Held by TCRdb, this immuneACCESS table contains in-frame sequences only and omits some clones. Under half of the omission traces to an unresolved V gene where checked; the cause of the rest is unknown. V and J calls and clone size follow that table, whereas D and trimming were derived from the DNA. The table puts 25,000 to 35,000 clones in this sample, none counted just once. Of the sample, about 2.5% falls within the top ten clones.

The material sequenced was PBMCs. The clonotype was recovered from a woman aged 55-70 years in good health, CMV-negative, and a related stem cell transplant donor. This receptor chain uses TRBV27 and TRBJ2-3, with TRBD1 as a weak D call on 5 bases. This receptor carries the CDR3 CASSPDLIRADTQYF. In nucleotides, the sequence is TGTGCCAGCAGTCCAGACCTCATCAGGGCAGATACGCAGTATTTT.